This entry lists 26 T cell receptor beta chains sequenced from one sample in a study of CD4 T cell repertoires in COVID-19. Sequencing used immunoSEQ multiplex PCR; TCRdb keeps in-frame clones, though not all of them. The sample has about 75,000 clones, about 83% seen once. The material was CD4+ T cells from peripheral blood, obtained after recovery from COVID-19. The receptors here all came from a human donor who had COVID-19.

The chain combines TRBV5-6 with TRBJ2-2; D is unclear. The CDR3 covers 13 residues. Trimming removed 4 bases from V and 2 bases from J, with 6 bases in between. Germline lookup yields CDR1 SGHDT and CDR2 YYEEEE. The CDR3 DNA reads TGTGCCAGCAGCCGTTTTAACACCGGGGAGCTGTTTTTT. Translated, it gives CASSRFNTGELFF.

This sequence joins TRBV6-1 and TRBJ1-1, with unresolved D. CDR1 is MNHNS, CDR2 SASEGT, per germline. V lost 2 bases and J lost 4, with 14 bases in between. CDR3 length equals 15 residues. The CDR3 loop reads CASSEPASRSTEAFF. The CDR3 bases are TGTGCCAGCAGTGAACCGGCCAGCAGGAGCACTGAAGCTTTCTTT.

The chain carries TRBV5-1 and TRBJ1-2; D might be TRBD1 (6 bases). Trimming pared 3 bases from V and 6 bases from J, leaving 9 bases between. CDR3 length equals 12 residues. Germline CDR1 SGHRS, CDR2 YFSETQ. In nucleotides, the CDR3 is TGCGCCAGCAGCTCGGACAGCAATGGCTACACCTTC. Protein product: CASSSDSNGYTF. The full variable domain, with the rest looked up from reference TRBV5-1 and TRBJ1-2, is KAGVTQTPRYLIKTRGQQVTLSCSPISGHRSVSWYQQTPGQGLQFLFEYFSETQRNKGNFPGRFSGRQFSNSRSEMNVSTLELGDSALYLCASSSDSNGYTFGSGTRLTVV.

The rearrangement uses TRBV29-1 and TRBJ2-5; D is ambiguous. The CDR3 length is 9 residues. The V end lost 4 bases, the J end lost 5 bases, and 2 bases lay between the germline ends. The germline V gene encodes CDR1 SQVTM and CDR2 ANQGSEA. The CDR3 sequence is CSVGETQYF. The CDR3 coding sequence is TGCAGCGTTGGGGAGACCCAGTACTTC.

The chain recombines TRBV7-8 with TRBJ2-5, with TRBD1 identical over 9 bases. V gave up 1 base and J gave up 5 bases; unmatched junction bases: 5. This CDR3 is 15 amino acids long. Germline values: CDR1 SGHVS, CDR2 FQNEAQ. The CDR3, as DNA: TGTGCCAGCAGCTTAGTCGGACAGGGGTTGGAGACCCAGTACTTC. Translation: CASSLVGQGLETQYF.

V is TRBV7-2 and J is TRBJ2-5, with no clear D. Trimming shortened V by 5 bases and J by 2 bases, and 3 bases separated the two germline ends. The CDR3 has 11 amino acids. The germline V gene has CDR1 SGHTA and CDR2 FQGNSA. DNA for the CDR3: TGTGCCAGCAGCGAACAAGAGACCCAGTACTTC. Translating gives CASSEQETQYF.

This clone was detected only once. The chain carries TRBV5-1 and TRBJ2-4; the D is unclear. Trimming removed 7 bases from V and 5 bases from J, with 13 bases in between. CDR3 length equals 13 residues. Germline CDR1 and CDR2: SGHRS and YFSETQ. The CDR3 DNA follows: TGCGCCAGCGCCGGCATTCGAGAAAACATTCAGTACTTC. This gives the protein CASAGIRENIQYF. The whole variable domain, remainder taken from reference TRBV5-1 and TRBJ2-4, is KAGVTQTPRYLIKTRGQQVTLSCSPISGHRSVSWYQQTPGQGLQFLFEYFSETQRNKGNFPGRFSGRQFSNSRSEMNVSTLELGDSALYLCASAGIRENIQYFGAGTRLSVL.

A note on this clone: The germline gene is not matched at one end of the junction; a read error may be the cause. The CDR3 bases are TGTGCCAGTAGTCTAGACGGGGGGAGGGTTCCCGGGGAGCTGTTTTTT. It is translated as CASSLDGGRVPGELFF. The chain combines TRBV19 with TRBJ2-2; 7 nucleotides align to TRBD2. This CDR3 has 16 residues. Germline CDR1 LNHDA, CDR2 SQIVND (reference sequence).

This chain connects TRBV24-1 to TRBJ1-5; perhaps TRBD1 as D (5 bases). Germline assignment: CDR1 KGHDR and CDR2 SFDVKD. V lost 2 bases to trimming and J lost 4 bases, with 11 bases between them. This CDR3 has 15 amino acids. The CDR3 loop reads CATSDWGGENQPQHF. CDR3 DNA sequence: TGTGCCACCAGTGATTGGGGGGGGGAAAATCAGCCCCAGCATTTT.

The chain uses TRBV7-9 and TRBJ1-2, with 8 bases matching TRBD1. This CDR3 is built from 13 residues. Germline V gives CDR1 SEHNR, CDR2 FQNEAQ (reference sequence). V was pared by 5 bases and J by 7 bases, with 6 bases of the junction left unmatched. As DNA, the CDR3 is TGTGCCAGCAGCCAGCAGGGGGCGCTTGGCTACACCTTC. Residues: CASSQQGALGYTF.

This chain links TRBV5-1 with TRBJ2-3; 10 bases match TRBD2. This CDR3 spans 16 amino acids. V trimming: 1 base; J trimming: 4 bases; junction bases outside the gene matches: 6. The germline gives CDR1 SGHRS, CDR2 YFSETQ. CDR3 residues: CASSLRASGGSDTQYF. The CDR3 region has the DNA TGCGCCAGCAGCTTGCGGGCTAGCGGGGGTTCAGATACGCAGTATTTT.

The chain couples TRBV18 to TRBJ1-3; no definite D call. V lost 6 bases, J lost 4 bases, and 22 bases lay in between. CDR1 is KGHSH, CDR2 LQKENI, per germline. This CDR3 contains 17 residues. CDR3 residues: CASSLTDREFYGNTIYF. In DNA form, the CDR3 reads TGTGCCAGCTCGCTGACCGATAGGGAGTTCTACGGAAACACCATATATTTT.

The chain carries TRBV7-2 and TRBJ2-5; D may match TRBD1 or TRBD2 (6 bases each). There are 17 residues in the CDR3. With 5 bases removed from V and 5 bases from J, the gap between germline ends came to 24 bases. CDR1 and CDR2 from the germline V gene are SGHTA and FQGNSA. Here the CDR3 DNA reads TGTGCCAGCAGCCCCAGACGGGGGCCGCTCCAGGGGGAGACCCAGTACTTC. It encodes CASSPRRGPLQGETQYF.

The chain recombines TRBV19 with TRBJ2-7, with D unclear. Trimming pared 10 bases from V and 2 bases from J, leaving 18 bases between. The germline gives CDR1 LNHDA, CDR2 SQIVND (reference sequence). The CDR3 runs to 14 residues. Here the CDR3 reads CAIVGARIPYEQYF. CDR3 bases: TGTGCCATTGTAGGAGCGAGGATACCCTACGAGCAGTACTTC. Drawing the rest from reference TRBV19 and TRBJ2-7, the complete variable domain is DGGITQSPKYLFRKEGQNVTLSCEQNLNHDAMYWYRQDPGQGLRLIYYSQIVNDFQKGDIAEGYSVSREKKESFPLTVTSAQKNPTAFYLCAIVGARIPYEQYFGPGTRLTVT.

The CDR3 nucleotides are TGTGCCTGGAGTGTAGAGGACGGGGCCCAGTACTTC. Translation: CAWSVEDGAQYF. The V gene is TRBV30, the J gene TRBJ2-5; tentative D call: TRBD2 (5 bases). Germline CDR1 reads GTSNPN; CDR2 reads SVGIG (reference sequence). The CDR3 has 12 residues. The V gene lost 0 bases and the J gene lost 9 bases, with 11 bases spanning the gap.

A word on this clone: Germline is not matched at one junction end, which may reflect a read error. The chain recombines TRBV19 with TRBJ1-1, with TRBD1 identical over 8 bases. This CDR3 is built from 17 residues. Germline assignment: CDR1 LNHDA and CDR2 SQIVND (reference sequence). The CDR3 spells CVSSVLPPTGANTEAFF. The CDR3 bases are TGTGTCAGTAGTGTTCTACCTCCGACAGGGGCGAACACTGAAGCTTTCTTT.

Written as DNA, the CDR3 is TGTGCCAGCAGTGAAGCGGGACAGGGCTATTATAGCAATCAGCCCCAGCATTTT. Translated, it gives CASSEAGQGYYSNQPQHF. The rearrangement uses TRBV6-1 and TRBJ1-5; 9 nucleotides agree with TRBD1. With V trimmed by 0 bases and J by 0 bases, 6 bases remained unmatched. Germline CDR1 reads MNHNS; CDR2 reads SASEGT. The CDR3 is 18 amino acids.

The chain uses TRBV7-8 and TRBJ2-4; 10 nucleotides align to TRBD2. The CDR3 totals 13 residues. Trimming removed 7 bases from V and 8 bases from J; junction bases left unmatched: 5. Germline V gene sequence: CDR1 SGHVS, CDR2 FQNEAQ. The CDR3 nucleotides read TGTGCCAGCACCAAAGCGGGGGGGGACATTCAGTACTTC. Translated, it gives CASTKAGGDIQYF.

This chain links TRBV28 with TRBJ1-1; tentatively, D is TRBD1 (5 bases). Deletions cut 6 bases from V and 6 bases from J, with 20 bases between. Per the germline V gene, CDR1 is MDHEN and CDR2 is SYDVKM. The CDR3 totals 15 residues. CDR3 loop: CASSETGRGDPEAFF. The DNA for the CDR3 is TGTGCCAGCAGCGAGACTGGACGGGGGGACCCTGAAGCTTTCTTT.

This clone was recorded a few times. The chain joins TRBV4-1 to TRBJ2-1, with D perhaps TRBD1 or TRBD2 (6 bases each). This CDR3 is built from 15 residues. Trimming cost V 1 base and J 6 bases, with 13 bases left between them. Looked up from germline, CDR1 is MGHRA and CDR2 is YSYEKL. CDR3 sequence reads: CASSQGLGGLNEQFF. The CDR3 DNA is TGCGCCAGCAGCCAAGGGTTAGGGGGGCTCAATGAGCAGTTCTTC.

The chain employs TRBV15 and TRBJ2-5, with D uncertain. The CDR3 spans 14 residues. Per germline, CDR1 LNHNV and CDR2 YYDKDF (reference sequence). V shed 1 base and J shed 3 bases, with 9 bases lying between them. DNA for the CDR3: TGTGCCACCAGCAGAGGAGGAAGGGAAGAGACCCAGTACTTC. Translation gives CATSRGGREETQYF.

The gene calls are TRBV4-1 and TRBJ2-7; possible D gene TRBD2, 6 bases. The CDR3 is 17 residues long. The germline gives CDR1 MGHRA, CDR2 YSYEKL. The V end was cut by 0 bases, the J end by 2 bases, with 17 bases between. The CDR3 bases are TGCGCCAGCAGCCAAGATATACGAGGGAGGCCGCCCTACGAGCAGTACTTC. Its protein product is CASSQDIRGRPPYEQYF.

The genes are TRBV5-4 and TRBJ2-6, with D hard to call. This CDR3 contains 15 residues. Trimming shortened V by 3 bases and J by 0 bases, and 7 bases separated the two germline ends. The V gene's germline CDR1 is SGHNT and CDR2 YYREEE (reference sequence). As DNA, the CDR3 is TGTGCCAGCAGCTGGGCTCGCTCTGGGGCCAACGTCCTGACTTTC. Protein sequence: CASSWARSGANVLTF.

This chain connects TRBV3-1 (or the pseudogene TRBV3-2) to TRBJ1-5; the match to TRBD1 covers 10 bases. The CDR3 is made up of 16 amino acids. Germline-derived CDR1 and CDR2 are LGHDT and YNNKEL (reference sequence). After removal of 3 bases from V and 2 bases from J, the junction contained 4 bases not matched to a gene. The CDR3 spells CASSHSGTGGNQPQHF. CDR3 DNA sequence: TGTGCCAGCAGCCACTCGGGGACAGGGGGCAATCAGCCCCAGCATTTT.

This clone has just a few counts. This CDR3 reads CASRSQGALSNQPQHF. The DNA for the CDR3 is TGTGCCAGCAGATCACAGGGGGCTCTGAGCAATCAGCCCCAGCATTTT. The V call is TRBV28, the J call TRBJ1-5; 9 bases agree with TRBD1. The CDR3 is 16 residues long. The germline CDR1 and CDR2 sequences are MDHEN and SYDVKM. V trimming: 6 bases; J trimming: 1 base; junction bases outside the gene matches: 7. The complete variable domain, with remaining parts taken from reference TRBV28 and TRBJ1-5, reads DVKVTQSSRYLVKRTGEKVFLECVQDMDHENMFWYRQDPGLGLRLIYFSYDVKMKEKGDIPEGYSVSREKKERFSLILESASTNQTSMYLCASRSQGALSNQPQHFGDGTRLSIL.

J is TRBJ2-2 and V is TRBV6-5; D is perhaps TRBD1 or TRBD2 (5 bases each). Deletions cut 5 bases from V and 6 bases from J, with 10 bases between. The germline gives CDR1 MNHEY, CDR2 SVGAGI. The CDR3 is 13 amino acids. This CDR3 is CASSRDGPGELFF. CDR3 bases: TGTGCCAGCAGTAGGGACGGCCCCGGGGAGCTGTTTTTT.